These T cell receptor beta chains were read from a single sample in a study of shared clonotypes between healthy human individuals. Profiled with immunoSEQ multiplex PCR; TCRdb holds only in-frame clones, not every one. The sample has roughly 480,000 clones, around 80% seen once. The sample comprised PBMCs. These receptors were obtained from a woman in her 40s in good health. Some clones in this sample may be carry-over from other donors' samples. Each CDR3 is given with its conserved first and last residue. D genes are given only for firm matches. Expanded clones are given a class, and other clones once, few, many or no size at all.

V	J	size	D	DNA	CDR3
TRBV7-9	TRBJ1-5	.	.	TGTGCCAGCAGCTTAGGGGGCAGGGGAAGTCAGCCCCAGCATTTT	CASSLGGRGSQPQHF
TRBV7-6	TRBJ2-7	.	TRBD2	TGTGCTAGCAGCCGAGAACCAGCGGGGTTCTCCTACGAGCAGTACTTC	CASSREPAGFSYEQYF
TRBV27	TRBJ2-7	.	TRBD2	TGTGCCAGCAGTATAGCGGGAGGGCCCTTGGGGCAGTACTTC	CASSIAGGPLGQYF
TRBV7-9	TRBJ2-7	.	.	TGTGCCAGCAGCCCCGTGGCAGCCAAGTACGAGCAGTACTTC	CASSPVAAKYEQYF
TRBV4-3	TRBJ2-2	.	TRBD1	TGCGCCAGCAGCCAAGGAACTCCGGGACAGACGAACACCGGGGAGCTGTTTTTT	CASSQGTPGQTNTGELFF
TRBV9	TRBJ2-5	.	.	TGTGCCAGCAGCCCCAACGAAGAGACCCAGTACTTC	CASSPNEETQYF
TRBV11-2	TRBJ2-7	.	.	TGTGCCAGCAGCTTAGTGAGAGGGCAGAAAAGTTACGAGCAGTACTTC	CASSLVRGQKSYEQYF
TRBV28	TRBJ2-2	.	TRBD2	TGTGCCAGCAGCCCCGGGGGGCTAGCGGGAGGAACCGGGGAGCTGTTTTTT	CASSPGGLAGGTGELFF
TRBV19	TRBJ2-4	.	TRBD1	TGTGCCAGTAGTATAGACAGGGGGCAGGGAAACATTCAGTACTTC	CASSIDRGQGNIQYF
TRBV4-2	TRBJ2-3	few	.	TGTGCCAGCAGCCCCAACTTCCGAGATACGCAGTATTTT	CASSPNFRDTQYF
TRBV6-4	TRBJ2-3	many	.	TGTGCCAGCAGTGGGGACAGCACAGATACGCAGTATTTT	CASSGDSTDTQYF
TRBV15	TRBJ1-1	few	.	TGTGCCACCAGCAGGGCGCCGAACACTGAAGCTTTCTTT	CATSRAPNTEAFF
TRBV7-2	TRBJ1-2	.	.	TGTGCCAGCAGCTTAGCAGGGTTTTCAGGCTACACCTTC	CASSLAGFSGYTF
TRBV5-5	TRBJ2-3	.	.	TGTGCCAGCACCCAACAGGAGTCTAGCACAGATACGCAGTATTTT	CASTQQESSTDTQYF
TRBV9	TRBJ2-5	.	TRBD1	TGTGCCAGCAGCGTTCAGGGGGCGCATGGAGAGACCCAGTACTTC	CASSVQGAHGETQYF
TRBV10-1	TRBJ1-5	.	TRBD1	TGCGCCAGCAGCCACATGGGGACAGTGGGTCAGCCCCAGCATTTT	CASSHMGTVGQPQHF
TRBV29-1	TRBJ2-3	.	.	TGCAGCGTTGTTGGGGGTTTTGCAGATACGCAGTATTTT	CSVVGGFADTQYF
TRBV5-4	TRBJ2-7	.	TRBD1	TGTGCCAGCAGCCCGGGACAGGTCGGGGAGCAGTACTTC	CASSPGQVGEQYF
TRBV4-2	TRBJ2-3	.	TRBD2	TGTGCCAGCAGCCAACAGCAGGGCGGGAGCTCGAGCACAGATACGCAGTATTTT	CASSQQQGGSSSTDTQYF
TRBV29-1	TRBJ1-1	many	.	TGCAGCGTTGAACAGGGTGAGACTGAAGCTTTCTTT	CSVEQGETEAFF
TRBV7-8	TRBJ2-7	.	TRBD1	TGTGCCAGCAGCTTCTGGGACAGGGCTATTTCGCAGTACTTC	CASSFWDRAISQYF
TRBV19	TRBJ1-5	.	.	TGTGCCAGTAGTATACTGGGCAGGTCGCATCAGCCCCAGCATTTT	CASSILGRSHQPQHF
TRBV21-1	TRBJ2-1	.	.	TGTGCCAGCAGCAAGGGCCAGGGGGGCCCTCTATCCTACAATGAGCAGTTCTTC	CASSKGQGGPLSYNEQFF
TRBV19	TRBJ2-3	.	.	TGTGCCAGTAGTAGGAGGGCGAGGGACACAGATACGCAGTATTTT	CASSRRARDTDTQYF
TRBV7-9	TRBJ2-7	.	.	TGTGCCAGCAGCGGGCGGGAAGCCTACGAGCAGTACTTC	CASSGREAYEQYF
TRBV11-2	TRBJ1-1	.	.	TGTGCCAGCAGTCCAACGGGGTTTGAAGCTTTCTTT	CASSPTGFEAFF
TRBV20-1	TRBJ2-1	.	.	TGCAGTGCTGGAATAGACAATGAGCGGTTCTTC	CSAGIDNERFF
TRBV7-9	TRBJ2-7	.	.	TGTGCCAGCAGCTTAGGCGTACAGGCTGACGAGCAGTACTTC	CASSLGVQADEQYF
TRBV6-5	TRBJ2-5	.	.	TGTGCCAGCAGTTACAGGGCAGGGGAGACCCAGTACTTC	CASSYRAGETQYF
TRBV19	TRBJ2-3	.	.	TGTGCCAGTAGTATTAGCGTCACCTCCACAGATACGCAGTATTTT	CASSISVTSTDTQYF
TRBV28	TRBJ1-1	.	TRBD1	TGTGCCAGCAGTTCCCCGAGTGCCCAGGGGGGATACGCTTTCTTT	CASSSPSAQGGYAFF
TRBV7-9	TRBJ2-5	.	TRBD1	TGTGCCAGCAGCGGTAACAGGGGAAAGGAGACCCAGTACTTC	CASSGNRGKETQYF
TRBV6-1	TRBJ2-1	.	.	TGTGCCAGCAGCACCACAGGGATCTCCTACAATGAGCAGTTCTTC	CASSTTGISYNEQFF
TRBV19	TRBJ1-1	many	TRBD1	TGTGCCAGTAGTGGACAGGGTACTGAAGCTTTCTTT	CASSGQGTEAFF
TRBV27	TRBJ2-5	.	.	TGTGCCAGCAGTTCCATCCAGTTATCGGAGACCCAGTACTTC	CASSSIQLSETQYF
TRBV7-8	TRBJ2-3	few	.	TGTGCCAGCAGCCCTAGGCCAGGGTTAGATACGCAGTATTTT	CASSPRPGLDTQYF
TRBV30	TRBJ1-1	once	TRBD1	TGTGCCTGGAGCCCAGGGGGTCCTGAAGCTTTCTTT	CAWSPGGPEAFF